This section outlines one TCR beta chain sequence together with its context. What it binds is not known. In the PCR, 60 Vbeta and 13 Jbeta primers were used. TCRdb's table, derived via immunoSEQ multiplex PCR, lists solely in-frame clones and lacks some. The repertoire holds 150,000 to 200,000 clones, with roughly 65% as singletons. This entry is derived from a study of cytomegalovirus exposure and HLA in healthy donors. General observations from the study: A later look showed TCR association rates differing by HLA locus, highest for DRB1 and lowest for HLA-C.

V lost 0 bases and J lost 8, with 14 bases in between. In germline, CDR1 is SEHNR, CDR2 FQNEAQ (reference sequence). This CDR3 region has 15 residues. This sequence was found in a man aged 18 to 30 in good health and CMV-seropositive. The specimen sequenced was PBMCs. The V call is TRBV7-9, the J call TRBJ2-1; D may be TRBD2 (5 bases). The CDR3 sequence: CASSLATGIMDEQFF. In DNA, the CDR3 is TGTGCCAGCAGCTTAGCCACCGGGATTATGGATGAGCAGTTCTTC.